This TCR beta chain is from a study of blood T cell repertoires in COVID-19. Background on the study: From the United States, Italy and Spain came samples of acute and convalescent COVID-19. T cells, B-cell-depleted T cells, or PBMCs supplied cDNA or gDNA.

Per the study methods: Counts of nucleated cells, estimated from reference gene primer amplification, were obtained. The repertoire was sequenced with immunoSEQ multiplex PCR; TCRdb's copy has only in-frame clones and lacks some. That table furnishes V, J and clone size, whereas the DNA furnished D and trimming. Of about 200,000 clones listed, 92% were seen once; the top ten hold approximately 1.2%. From germline, CDR1 is SEHNR and CDR2 FQNEAQ (reference sequence). V lost 1 base, J lost 1 base, and 10 bases lay in between. The CDR3 contains 15 residues. The chain has TRBV7-9 and TRBJ1-1, with unresolved D. The receptor comes from a man aged 25-45 years with acute or convalescent COVID-19. The sequencing input was peripheral blood. The CDR3 sequence: CASSLVATPNTEAFF. CDR3 DNA: TGTGCCAGCAGCTTAGTGGCGACACCGAACACTGAAGCTTTCTTT.